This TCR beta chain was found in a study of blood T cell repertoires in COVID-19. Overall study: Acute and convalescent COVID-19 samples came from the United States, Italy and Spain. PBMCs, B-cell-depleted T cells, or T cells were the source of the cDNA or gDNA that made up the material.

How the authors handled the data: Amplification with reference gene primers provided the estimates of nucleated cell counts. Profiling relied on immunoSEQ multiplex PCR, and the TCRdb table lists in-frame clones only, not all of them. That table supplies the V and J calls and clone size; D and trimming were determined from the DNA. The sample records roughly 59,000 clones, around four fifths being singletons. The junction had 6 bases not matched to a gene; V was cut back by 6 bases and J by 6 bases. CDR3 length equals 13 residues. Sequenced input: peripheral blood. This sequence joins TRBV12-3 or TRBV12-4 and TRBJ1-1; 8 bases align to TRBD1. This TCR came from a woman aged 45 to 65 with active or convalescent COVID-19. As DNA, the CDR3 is TGTGCCAGCAGGAGACAGGGGAAACCTGAAGCTTTCTTT. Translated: CASRRQGKPEAFF.